The present T cell receptor beta chain was sequenced within a study of control samples from healthy donors and cancer patients. Assay: immunoSEQ multiplex PCR; the TCRdb copy retains only in-frame clones and omits some. Of about 130,000 clones listed, 90% are singletons. The germline V gene has CDR1 SGHAT and CDR2 FQNNGV. This CDR3 has 15 residues. V shed 1 base and J shed 4 bases, with 10 bases lying between them. The TCR sequence derives from a man aged 40-50 years in good health. Sequencing was performed on blood. This chain links TRBV11-2 with TRBJ2-2, with D uncertain. In DNA form, the CDR3 reads TGTGCCAGCAGCTTAGGCGTGGGTTCCACCGGGGAGCTGTTTTTT. This codes for CASSLGVGSTGELFF.